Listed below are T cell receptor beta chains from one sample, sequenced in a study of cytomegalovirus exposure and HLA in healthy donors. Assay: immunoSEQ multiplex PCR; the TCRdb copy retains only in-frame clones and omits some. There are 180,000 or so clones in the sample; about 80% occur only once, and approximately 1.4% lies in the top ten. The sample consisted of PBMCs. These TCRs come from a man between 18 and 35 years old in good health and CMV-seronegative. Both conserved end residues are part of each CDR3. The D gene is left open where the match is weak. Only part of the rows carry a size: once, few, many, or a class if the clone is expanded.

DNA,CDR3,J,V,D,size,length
TGTGCCAGCAGCAACAGGGCCTCGGAGTATAGCAATCAGCCCCAGCATTTT,CASSNRASEYSNQPQHF,TRBJ1-5,TRBV21-1,NA,NA,17
TGTGCCAGCAGTTCCCAGGGGGCGGACAATGAGCAGTTCTTC,CASSSQGADNEQFF,TRBJ2-1,TRBV27,TRBD1,NA,14
TGCGCCAGCAGCCAAGTCTCTAGCGGGGACTGGAATGAGCAGTTCTTC,CASSQVSSGDWNEQFF,TRBJ2-1,TRBV4-3,TRBD2,NA,16
TGTGCCAGCAGTGGACCCGGGACTGCCTTCTACGAGCAGTACTTC,CASSGPGTAFYEQYF,TRBJ2-7,TRBV28,NA,NA,15
TGTGCCAGCAGAGCCCCAGGTGGGGAGACCCAGTACTTC,CASRAPGGETQYF,TRBJ2-5,TRBV27,NA,NA,13
TGTGCCAGTAGTAATTCTGGGGCGCCGACTAATGAAAAACTGTTTTTT,CASSNSGAPTNEKLFF,TRBJ1-4,TRBV19,NA,NA,16
TGTGCCAGCTCACCTTCTGACAGGGAGGCCGGGGAGCTGTTTTTT,CASSPSDREAGELFF,TRBJ2-2,TRBV18,NA,NA,15
TGCGCCAGCAGCCGAGACAGGGCATTCTACGAGCAGTACTTC,CASSRDRAFYEQYF,TRBJ2-7,TRBV4-3,TRBD1,NA,14
TGCAGCGCTTCCGGGAGGGCCTTGAATGAGCAGTTCTTC,CSASGRALNEQFF,TRBJ2-1,TRBV29-1,TRBD2,NA,13
TGTGCCAGCAGTGTTAGGCGGGTGGGCACAGATACGCAGTATTTT,CASSVRRVGTDTQYF,TRBJ2-3,TRBV2,NA,few,15
TGCGCCAGCAGCCAAGACAGGGGGAGAGCAGATACGCAGTATTTT,CASSQDRGRADTQYF,TRBJ2-3,TRBV4-3,TRBD1,few,15
TGTGCCAGTAGTGCTCCACGGGAGTCCCGCACAGATACGCAGTATTTT,CASSAPRESRTDTQYF,TRBJ2-3,TRBV19,NA,NA,16
TGTGCCTGGAGTAATGTTGGGGGCGAGGGCTCCTACGAGCAGTACTTC,CAWSNVGGEGSYEQYF,TRBJ2-7,TRBV30,NA,few,16
TGTGCCTGGAGTGTACCGGGGAAAAGCAATCAGCCCCAGCATTTT,CAWSVPGKSNQPQHF,TRBJ1-5,TRBV30,NA,once,15
TGTGCCAGCAGTCTCCGACAGGGGACCAATCAGCCCCAGCATTTT,CASSLRQGTNQPQHF,TRBJ1-5,TRBV6-5,TRBD1,NA,15
TGTGCCAGCCGAACAGGGAGGGATGAAAAACTGTTTTTT,CASRTGRDEKLFF,TRBJ1-4,TRBV6-5,NA,NA,13
TGCGCCAGCAGCCAAGGCGAGGCCCAAAACTATGGCTACACCTTC,CASSQGEAQNYGYTF,TRBJ1-2,TRBV4-3,NA,NA,15
TGTGCCAGCAGCTCGGACAGGGGAAAGGCAGATACGCAGTATTTT,CASSSDRGKADTQYF,TRBJ2-3,TRBV7-2,TRBD1,NA,15
TGTGCCAGCAGCTTAAGGACTAGCGGGGGGTCTCAAGAGACCCAGTACTTC,CASSLRTSGGSQETQYF,TRBJ2-5,TRBV7-8,TRBD2,NA,17
TGTGCCAGCAGCCTTACCCCCCCCACTAGTATTTCCTACAATGAGCAGTTCTTC,CASSLTPPTSISYNEQFF,TRBJ2-1,TRBV7-8,NA,once,18
TGTGCCAGCTCACCCTCCCTCATGGGCGCGTTGGGCTCTGGAAACACCATATATTTT,CASSPSLMGALGSGNTIYF,TRBJ1-3,TRBV18,NA,NA,19
TGTGCCAGCAGCTTAGAGGCTAGCGGCCACAATGAGCAGTTCTTC,CASSLEASGHNEQFF,TRBJ2-1,TRBV11-3,TRBD2,NA,15
TGTGCCAGCAGCTTAGGGGGGCTAGCCCAAGAGACCCAGTACTTC,CASSLGGLAQETQYF,TRBJ2-5,TRBV7-8,NA,NA,15
TGTGCCAGCAGCCCAGCACTAGCGGGAGGGCCGGCCAATGAGCAGTTCTTC,CASSPALAGGPANEQFF,TRBJ2-1,TRBV9,TRBD2,few,17
TGTGCCAGCAGCACAGCCCCCAAATCACCCCTCCACTTT,CASSTAPKSPLHF,TRBJ1-6,TRBV9,NA,NA,13
TGCGCCAGCAGTCACTCGACTAGCGGGGGGGGGTACACCGGGGAGCTGTTTTTT,CASSHSTSGGGYTGELFF,TRBJ2-2,TRBV23-1,TRBD2,NA,18
TGTGCCAGCAGTCTAACAGGGGGCGCGGGCACTGAAGCTTTCTTT,CASSLTGGAGTEAFF,TRBJ1-1,TRBV6-6,TRBD1,NA,15
TGTGCCAGCAGTTACTCGAGACAGGGGGCCTACGAGCAGTACTTC,CASSYSRQGAYEQYF,TRBJ2-7,TRBV6-6,TRBD1,NA,15
TGTGCCATCAGCGAGATACAGGGCGAAAAACTGTTTTTT,CAISEIQGEKLFF,TRBJ1-4,TRBV10-3,NA,NA,13
TGTGCCTGGAGTGTAGGGACTAGGAACACCGGGGAGCTGTTTTTT,CAWSVGTRNTGELFF,TRBJ2-2,TRBV30,TRBD2,NA,15
TGTGCCAGCAGTTTAGGGGGGGCTACAGATACGCAGTATTTT,CASSLGGATDTQYF,TRBJ2-3,TRBV27,NA,NA,14
TGTGCCAGCAGTTTATCGGTGGTCAGGGGAACGAACTATGGCTACACCTTC,CASSLSVVRGTNYGYTF,TRBJ1-2,TRBV27,NA,NA,17
TGCGCCAGCAGCAGACAGGGAAGCGGGGGGAATGAAAAACTGTTTTTT,CASSRQGSGGNEKLFF,TRBJ1-4,TRBV4-1,TRBD1,NA,16
TGTTCCAGCAGCTTAGGAGGGGACACTTACAAAGTTTTCTTT,CSSSLGGDTYKVFF,TRBJ1-1,TRBV7-9,NA,NA,14
TGCAGCGTTGCCGGGCACCCGGGGGACAGGAGGAATGAAAAACTGTTTTTT,CSVAGHPGDRRNEKLFF,TRBJ1-4,TRBV29-1,TRBD1,NA,17
TGTGCCTGGAGTCCCCTGACAGGGGGCAGTTCACCCCTCCACTTT,CAWSPLTGGSSPLHF,TRBJ1-6,TRBV30,TRBD1,NA,15
TGCGCCAGCAGCCAAGACCACCTCGGGACAGGGGGGGCACCCCTCCACTTT,CASSQDHLGTGGAPLHF,TRBJ1-6,TRBV4-3,TRBD1,few,17
TGTGCCAGCGATGAAACCAGGGGATTCGAGACACCCCTCCACTTT,CASDETRGFETPLHF,TRBJ1-6,TRBV2,NA,NA,15
TGTGCCAGCAGTAACAGGGGGGATACGCAGTATTTT,CASSNRGDTQYF,TRBJ2-3,TRBV6-6,TRBD1,NA,12
TGTGCCATCGGAAGGCAGGACACCTTTTCCTACGAGCAGTACTTC,CAIGRQDTFSYEQYF,TRBJ2-7,TRBV10-3,NA,NA,15